Reported below is one TCR beta chain. What it binds is not known. Gene names and germline refer to mouse. The read comes to an end 4 residues before the CDR3 does, leaving the germline J gene to fill in the end. This specimen comes from a study of CD8+ T cells in alopecia areata. In the study overall: Approximately 6-11-week-old female C3H/HeJ mice were grafted with skin from spontaneously alopecic roughly 6-12-month-old C3H/HeJ graft donors. Study results and caveats: Mice showed clearer TCR sharing than patients did, a gap that was possibly HLA-related. Sequencing of scalp tissue also captures the resident alphabeta T cells of normal skin. In lesional scalp, particularly from alopecia totalis/universalis, clonality was higher than in normal scalp.

Germline CDR1 is FNHDT and CDR2 is SITEND (reference sequence). The CDR3 runs 13 residues. The sequencing template was cDNA reverse transcribed from extracted RNA. Assay: immunoSEQ multiplex PCR; the TCRdb copy retains only in-frame clones and omits some. The sample is made up of roughly 110,000 clones, none counted only once. The TCR comes from a C3H/HeJ mouse with alopecia areata. Strain haplotype at MHC: H2-k. V gene TRBV19 combines with J gene TRBJ2-7, with 11 bases aligning to TRBD1. The sequenced sample was lesional skin. The DNA read from the CDR3 is TGTGCCAGCACCCGGACAGGGGGCGAT. Its translation: CASTRTGGD. The full CDR3 is CASTRTGGDEQYF.